The TCR beta chain under discussion was sequenced for a study of shared clonotypes between healthy human individuals. The CDR3 runs to 15 residues. Germline lookup yields CDR1 SGHNT and CDR2 YYREEE (reference sequence). V dropped 4 bases and J dropped 4; count of bases not matched to a gene: 6. Naivety among CD8 cells was defined by CD45RO negativity and positive CCR7 selection, thereby excluding terminally differentiated effector memory CD45RA+ cells. The repertoire was sequenced with immunoSEQ multiplex PCR; TCRdb's copy has only in-frame clones and lacks some. The table lists about 820,000 clones, approximately 92% of them singletons. General observations from the study: In general, naive subsets displayed greater estimated richness than memory subsets did.

This clone was detected once. Its antigen is unknown. This clonotype was obtained from a man aged 30-40 years in good health. The chain uses TRBV5-4 and TRBJ2-5, with 11 bases lining up with TRBD1. The specimen sequenced was naive CD8+ T cells sorted from blood. CDR3: CASSVWGQGGETQYF. Written as DNA, the CDR3 is TGTGCCAGCAGCGTATGGGGACAGGGGGGAGAGACCCAGTACTTC.